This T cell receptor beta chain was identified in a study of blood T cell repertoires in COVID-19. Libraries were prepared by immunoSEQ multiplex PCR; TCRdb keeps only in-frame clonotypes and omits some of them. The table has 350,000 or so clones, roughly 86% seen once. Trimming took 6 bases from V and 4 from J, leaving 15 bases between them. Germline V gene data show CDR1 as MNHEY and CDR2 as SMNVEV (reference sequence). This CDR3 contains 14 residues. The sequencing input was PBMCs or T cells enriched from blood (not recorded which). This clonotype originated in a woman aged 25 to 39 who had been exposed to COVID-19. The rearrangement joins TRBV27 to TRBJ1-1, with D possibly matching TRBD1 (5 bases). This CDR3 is CASSRGWVSTEAFF. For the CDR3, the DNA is TGTGCCAGCAGCCGGGGGTGGGTGAGCACTGAAGCTTTCTTT.